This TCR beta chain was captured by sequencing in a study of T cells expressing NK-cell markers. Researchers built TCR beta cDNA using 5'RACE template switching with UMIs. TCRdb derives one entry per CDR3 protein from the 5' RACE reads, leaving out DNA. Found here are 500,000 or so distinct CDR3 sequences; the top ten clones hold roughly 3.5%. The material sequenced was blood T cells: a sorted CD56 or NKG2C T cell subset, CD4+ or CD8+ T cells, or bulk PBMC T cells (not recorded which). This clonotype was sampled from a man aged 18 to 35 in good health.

The chain's CDR3 is CASSLVTAWGETQYF. The chain carries TRBV7-9 and TRBJ2-5; TCRdb's assignment of TRBD1 cannot be checked, as there is no DNA. The CDR3 is 15 amino acids. The germline V gene encodes CDR1 SEHNR and CDR2 FQNEAQ (reference sequence).